These T cell receptor beta chains were read from a single sample in a study of blood T cell repertoires in COVID-19. TCRdb's copy holds only in-frame clones and misses some; the assay was immunoSEQ multiplex PCR. In the table there are 150,000 to 200,000 clones, approximately 88% of which are singletons. Sequenced: peripheral blood. Receptors were obtained from a woman aged 60-70 years with acute or convalescent COVID-19. CDR3s include the opening cysteine and the closing phenylalanine or tryptophan. The order of the fields is J gene, V gene, clone size, D gene, CDR3 length, CDR3 protein, CDR3 DNA. The D gene is left open where the match is weak. Not all rows give a size; the values are once, few, many and, for expanded clones, a class.

>TRBJ1-4|TRBV19|NA|TRBD1|15
CASSADRGGNEKLFF
TGTGCCAGTAGTGCAGACAGGGGAGGAAATGAAAAACTGTTTTTT
>TRBJ1-3|TRBV7-2|NA|NA|16
CASSTVATSTGNTIYF
TGTGCCAGCAGCACTGTCGCGACATCAACTGGAAACACCATATATTTT
>TRBJ2-7|TRBV3-1/TRBV3-2|NA|TRBD1|16
CASSLGRQGLSYEQYF
TGTGCCAGCAGCCTTGGGAGACAGGGCCTCTCCTACGAGCAGTACTTC
>TRBJ1-5|TRBV6-2/TRBV6-3|NA|TRBD1|20
CASSYTYWTGQLDSNQPQHF
TGTGCCAGCAGTTACACCTACTGGACAGGCCAACTTGATAGCAATCAGCCCCAGCATTTT
>TRBJ1-6|TRBV19|NA|NA|18
CASSIPTLRGMDNSPLHF
TGTGCCAGTAGTATCCCTACGTTGCGAGGGATGGATAATTCACCCCTCCACTTT
>TRBJ1-4|TRBV6-5|NA|TRBD1|16
CASSYRQGSTNEKLFF
TGTGCCAGCAGTTACAGACAGGGTTCAACTAATGAAAAACTGTTTTTT
>TRBJ1-3|TRBV28|NA|TRBD1|17
CASSYGGTADSGNTIYF
TGTGCCAGCAGTTATGGGGGGACAGCGGACTCTGGAAACACCATATATTTT
>TRBJ2-2|TRBV5-1|NA|TRBD2|16
CASSLRGDPSTGELFF
TGCGCCAGCAGCTTGCGGGGGGATCCTAGCACCGGGGAGCTGTTTTTT
>TRBJ1-2|TRBV6-5|few|NA|13
CASSTTGNYGYTF
TGTGCCAGCAGCACCACGGGGAACTATGGCTACACCTTC
>TRBJ1-6|TRBV19|NA|NA|15
CASKRQSSYNSPLHF
TGTGCCAGCAAACGACAAAGCTCCTATAATTCACCCCTCCACTTT
>TRBJ2-5|TRBV2|NA|NA|14
CASSGTGGRETQYF
TGTGCCAGCAGCGGGACTGGGGGGAGGGAGACCCAGTACTTC
>TRBJ1-5|TRBV7-6|NA|NA|17
CASSLALGIPGNQPQHF
TGTGCCAGCAGCTTAGCCCTTGGCATTCCGGGTAATCAGCCCCAGCATTTT
>TRBJ2-1|TRBV21-1|few|NA|14
CASSKVDRGNEQFF
TGTGCCAGCAGCAAAGTGGACAGGGGAAATGAGCAGTTCTTC
>TRBJ1-2|TRBV7-2|NA|NA|15
CASSLGQANYYGYTF
TGTGCCAGCAGCTTAGGGCAGGCTAATTACTATGGCTACACCTTC
>TRBJ2-1|TRBV6-6|NA|TRBD2|11
CASSNSGVEFF
TGTGCCAGCAGTAATAGCGGGGTGGAGTTCTTC
>TRBJ2-7|TRBV10-1|few|NA|13
CASSEREPYEQYF
TGCGCCAGCAGTGAGAGAGAACCTTACGAGCAGTACTTC
>TRBJ1-1|TRBV5-1|NA|NA|14
CASSLGDRNTEAFF
TGCGCCAGCAGCTTGGGCGACAGGAACACTGAAGCTTTCTTT
>TRBJ1-2|TRBV19|few|NA|15
CASSSGDGGGYGYTF
TGTGCCAGTAGTTCAGGGGACGGAGGCGGCTATGGCTACACCTTC
>TRBJ1-2|TRBV5-1|NA|NA|15
CASRQQSGSSDGYTF
TGCGCCAGCAGGCAACAAAGTGGGAGCTCGGATGGCTACACCTTC
>TRBJ1-2|TRBV6-5|NA|NA|14
CASSYPGRVGGYTF
TGTGCCAGCAGTTACCCCGGGCGGGTTGGTGGCTACACCTTC
>TRBJ2-7|TRBV9|NA|TRBD1|15
CASSLGTGGNYEQYF
TGTGCCAGCAGCCTCGGGACAGGGGGCAATTACGAGCAGTACTTC
>TRBJ1-2|TRBV4-2|NA|TRBD1|15
CASSPNQGAVYGYTF
TGTGCCAGCAGCCCGAACCAGGGGGCGGTCTATGGCTACACCTTC
>TRBJ1-4|TRBV11-2|NA|NA|11
CASSMTRKLFF
TGTGCCAGCAGTATGACTAGGAAACTGTTTTTT
>TRBJ1-5|TRBV7-2|few|NA|15
CASSLVAGSNQPQHF
TGTGCCAGCAGCTTAGTGGCCGGGAGCAATCAGCCCCAGCATTTT
>TRBJ2-7|TRBV24-1|few|NA|15
CATSDSGRGSYEQYF
TGTGCCACCAGTGATTCAGGCAGGGGAAGTTACGAGCAGTACTTC
>TRBJ2-2|TRBV19|few|NA|15
CASTSRLVGSGELFF
TGTGCCAGTACCTCTAGACTAGTCGGGTCCGGGGAGCTGTTTTTT
>TRBJ1-2|TRBV3-1/TRBV3-2|once|NA|16
CASSLTSLGQRYGYTF
TGTGCCAGCAGCCTTACAAGTTTAGGACAGAGATATGGCTACACCTTC
>TRBJ2-5|TRBV7-7|NA|NA|15
CASSLGGQSQETQYF
TGTGCTAGCAGCTTAGGAGGACAGTCCCAAGAGACCCAGTACTTC
>TRBJ2-2|TRBV7-9|NA|NA|18
CASSLVILTELNTGELFF
TGTGCCAGCAGCTTAGTAATCTTGACTGAGCTGAACACCGGGGAGCTGTTTTTT
>TRBJ1-1|TRBV12-3/TRBV12-4|NA|NA|10
CASSFRGAFF
TGTGCCAGCAGTTTCCGGGGAGCTTTCTTT
>TRBJ2-5|TRBV6-5|NA|TRBD1|13
CASSRQGTETQYF
TGTGCCAGCAGCCGACAGGGCACAGAGACCCAGTACTTC
>TRBJ2-1|TRBV2|NA|TRBD1|15
CASRRTGVRGNEQFF
TGTGCCAGCCGAAGGACAGGGGTCAGGGGCAATGAGCAGTTCTTC
>TRBJ2-7|TRBV11-1|NA|NA|14
CASSSQPDIYEQYF
TGTGCCAGCAGCTCACAGCCGGACATATACGAGCAGTACTTC
>TRBJ2-7|TRBV7-2|NA|TRBD1|13
CASSTRDSHEQYF
TGTGCCAGCAGCACCCGGGACAGCCACGAGCAGTACTTC
>TRBJ2-5|TRBV7-3|once|TRBD2|15
CASSSGLGVVETQYF
TGTGCCAGCAGCTCGGGACTAGGGGTCGTTGAGACCCAGTACTTC
>TRBJ2-7|TRBV11-2|NA|NA|15
CASSLVVGSYYEQYF
TGTGCCAGCAGCTTAGTTGTGGGCAGCTACTACGAGCAGTACTTC